This T cell receptor beta chain was documented in a study of cytomegalovirus exposure and HLA in healthy donors. Study-level results: Many donors shared some public TCRs, even though most TCR sequences were rare. The study labeled roughly 160 TCR beta chains cytomegalovirus-associated.

The assay was immunoSEQ multiplex PCR, and TCRdb's table has in-frame clones only and misses some. The table includes around 150,000 clones, approximately 86% detected once. The donors were part of the validation cohort of fewer than 150 subjects. That cohort was separate from the first cohort, which comprised 550 to 750 subjects. The CDR3 is 15 amino acids. CDR1 and CDR2 from the germline V gene are SGHDT and YYEEEE. The V end lost 8 bases, the J end lost 7 bases, and 22 bases lay between the germline ends. Comment on this clone: The antigen is not known.

The J gene is TRBJ1-5, the V gene TRBV5-6; D is possibly TRBD1 (6 bases). The sequence was obtained from a young woman in good health and CMV-seronegative. Source material: PBMCs. DNA of the CDR3: TGTGCCAGTGGTAGTAGGGGCCGGGGGGGCCAGCCCCAGCATTTT. It translates to CASGSRGRGGQPQHF.